This TCR beta chain was documented in a study of identical twins. Germline CDR1 and CDR2: SGHDN and FVKESK. The junction had 3 bases not matched to a gene; V was cut back by 3 bases and J by 6 bases. CDR3 length equals 15 residues. This clonotype was seen repeatedly, ten times or more. A universal primer site came from template switching; cDNA carried unique molecular identifiers. TCRdb re-called the 5' RACE reads with MiXCR, one entry per CDR3 protein. The sample holds 240,000 or so distinct CDR3 sequences; 5.5% to 7% are singletons and the top ten take roughly 3.6%. This sample was shared with a second study, whose subject was yellow fever vaccine responses in identical twins.

The sample comprised memory (CD45RO+) T cells sorted from blood. The chain links TRBV14 to TRBJ2-1, with 12 bases identical to TRBD2. The sequence came from a woman in her late teens or twenties in good health. The CDR3 is CASSQTSGSLNEQFF. Written as DNA, the CDR3 is TGTGCCAGCAGCCAGACTAGCGGGAGCCTCAATGAGCAGTTCTTC.